This TCR beta chain was found in a study of blood T cell repertoires in COVID-19 (dated by TCRdb to about 2020). At the level of the whole study: Collaborator samples came from the United States, Italy and Spain and covered acute and convalescent phases of COVID-19. The repertoires were made available in a free public database intended to serve as a resource for research on the immune response to SARS-CoV-2. Subjects who had been exposed to COVID-19, were actively infected with it, or had recovered from it provided the deeply sampled blood TCRbeta repertoires that made up the dataset. The material from the prospective study consisted of cDNA or gDNA derived from T cells, B-cell-depleted T cells, or PBMCs. Samples came from the ongoing ImmuneRACE study (first 160 participants) plus 1,254 subjects from 6 global collaborators. Where available, HLA class I and class II types were obtained from metadata supplied by the sample provider rather than from assay-based typing. A de-identified subject ID, COVID-19 status, age in years and sex were almost always included in the sample metadata.

The full study reports these points: The amount of clinical and demographic metadata varied by source and participant and was provided uncurated.

V drops 2 bases and J drops 2 bases, leaving 17 bases in between. The CDR3 has 16 amino acids, counting the end cysteine and phenylalanine. Only the CDR3 portion is preserved as DNA: 48 bases, with reading frame beginning at the first base. The germline V gene encodes CDR1 SGHNT and CDR2 YYREEE (reference sequence). The immunoSEQ Assay, a bias-controlled multiplex PCR, was used to amplify TCRbeta CDR3 regions from genomic DNA. Per the source publication's procedure: Within the assay, amplification of reference gene primers was used to estimate how many nucleated cells each sample contained. To quantify the absolute abundance of each unique TCRbeta CDR3 rearrangement, sequence reads were collapsed and filtered. For each sample, productive Simpson clonality was calculated as the square root of Simpson's diversity index across productive rearrangements. The table comes from immuneACCESS by way of TCRdb, which keeps in-frame sequences with V and J called. Part of the clones is missing from these tables; in studies checked, under half for an unresolved V gene and the rest for unknown reasons. V and J calls and clone size are as listed in that table; D and trimming were resolved from the DNA. This sample comprises about 180,000 clones, roughly four fifths of them detected only once. Of the sample, about 7% is held by the ten largest clones.

Regarding this clone: Its recognized antigen is unknown. No quality values exist for individual bases; no much larger clone is one base distant.

Collaborating institutions collected whole blood in K2EDTA tubes following their own protocols. For TCRbeta analysis, collaborator samples were shipped as frozen whole blood, as isolated PBMCs, or as DNA extracted from either sample type. The chain employs TRBV5-4 and TRBJ2-7; the D gene is perhaps TRBD1, on 5 matching bases. This sequence was found in a human donor in a cohort sampled during active COVID-19. Specimen: peripheral blood. In nucleotide form, the sequence is TGTGCCAGCAGCTTTTTTGAAGGGGCACTAACCTACGAGCAGTACTTC. This is translated as CASSFFEGALTYEQYF.